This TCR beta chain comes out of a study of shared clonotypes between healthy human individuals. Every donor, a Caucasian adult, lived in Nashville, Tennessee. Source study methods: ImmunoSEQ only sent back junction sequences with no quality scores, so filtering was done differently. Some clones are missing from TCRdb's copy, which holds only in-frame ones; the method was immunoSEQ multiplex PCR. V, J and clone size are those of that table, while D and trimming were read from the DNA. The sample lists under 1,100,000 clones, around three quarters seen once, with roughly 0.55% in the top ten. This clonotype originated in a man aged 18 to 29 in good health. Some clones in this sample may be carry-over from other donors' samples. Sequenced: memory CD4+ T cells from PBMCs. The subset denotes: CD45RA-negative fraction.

The chain's CDR3 is CASRGNYEQYF. The CDR3 DNA reads as TGTGCCAGCAGGGGCAACTACGAGCAGTACTTC. The chain recombines TRBV2 with TRBJ2-7; D remains ambiguous. Trimming left V 6 bases short and J 3 bases short, with 6 bases between. The germline gives CDR1 SNHLY, CDR2 FYNNEI. The CDR3 totals 11 residues.